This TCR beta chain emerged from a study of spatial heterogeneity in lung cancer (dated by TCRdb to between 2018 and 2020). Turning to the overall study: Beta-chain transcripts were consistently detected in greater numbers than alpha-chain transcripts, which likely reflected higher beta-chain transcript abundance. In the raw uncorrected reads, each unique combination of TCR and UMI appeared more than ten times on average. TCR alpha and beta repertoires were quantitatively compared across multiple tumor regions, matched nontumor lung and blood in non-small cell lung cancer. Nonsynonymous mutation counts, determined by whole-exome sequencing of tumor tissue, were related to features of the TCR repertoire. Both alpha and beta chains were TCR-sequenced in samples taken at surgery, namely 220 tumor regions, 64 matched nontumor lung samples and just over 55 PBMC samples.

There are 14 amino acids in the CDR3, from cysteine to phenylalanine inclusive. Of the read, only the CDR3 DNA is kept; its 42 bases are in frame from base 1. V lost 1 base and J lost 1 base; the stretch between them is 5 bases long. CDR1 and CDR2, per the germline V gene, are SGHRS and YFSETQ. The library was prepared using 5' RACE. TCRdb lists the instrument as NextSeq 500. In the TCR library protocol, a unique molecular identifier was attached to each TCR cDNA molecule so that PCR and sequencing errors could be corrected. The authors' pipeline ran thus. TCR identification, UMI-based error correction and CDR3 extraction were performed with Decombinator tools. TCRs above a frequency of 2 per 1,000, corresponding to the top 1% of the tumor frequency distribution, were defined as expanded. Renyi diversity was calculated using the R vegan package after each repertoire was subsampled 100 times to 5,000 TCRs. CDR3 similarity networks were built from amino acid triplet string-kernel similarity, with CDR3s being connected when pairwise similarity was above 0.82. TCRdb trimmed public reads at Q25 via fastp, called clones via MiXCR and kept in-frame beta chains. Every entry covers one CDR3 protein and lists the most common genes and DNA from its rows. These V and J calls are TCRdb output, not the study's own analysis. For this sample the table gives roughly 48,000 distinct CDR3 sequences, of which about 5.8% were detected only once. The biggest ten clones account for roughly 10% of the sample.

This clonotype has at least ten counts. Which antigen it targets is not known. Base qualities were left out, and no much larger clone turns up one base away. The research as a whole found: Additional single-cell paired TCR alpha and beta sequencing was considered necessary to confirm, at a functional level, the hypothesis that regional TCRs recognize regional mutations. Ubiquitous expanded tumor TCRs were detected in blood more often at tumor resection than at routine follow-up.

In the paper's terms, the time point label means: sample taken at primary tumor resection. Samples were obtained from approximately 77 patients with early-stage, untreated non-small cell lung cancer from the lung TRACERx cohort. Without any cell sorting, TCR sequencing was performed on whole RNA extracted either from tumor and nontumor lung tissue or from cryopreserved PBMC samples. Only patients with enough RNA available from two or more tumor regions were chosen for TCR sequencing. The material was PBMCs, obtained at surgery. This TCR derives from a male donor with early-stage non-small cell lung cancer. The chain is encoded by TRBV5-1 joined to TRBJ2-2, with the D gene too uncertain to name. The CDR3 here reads CASSLLRNTGELFF. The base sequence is TGCGCCAGCAGCTTGCTGAGGAACACCGGGGAGCTGTTTTTT.